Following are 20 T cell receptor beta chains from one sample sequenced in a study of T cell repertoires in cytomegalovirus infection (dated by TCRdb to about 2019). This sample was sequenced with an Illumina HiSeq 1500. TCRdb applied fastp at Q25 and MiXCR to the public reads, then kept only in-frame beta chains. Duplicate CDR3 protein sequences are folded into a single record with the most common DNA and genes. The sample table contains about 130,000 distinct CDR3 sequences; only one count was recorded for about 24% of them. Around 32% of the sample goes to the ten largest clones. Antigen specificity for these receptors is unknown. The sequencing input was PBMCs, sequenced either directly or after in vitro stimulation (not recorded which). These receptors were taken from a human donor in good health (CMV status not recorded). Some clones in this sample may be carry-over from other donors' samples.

The CDR3 loop is CASTLTGTGVFAEAFF. Written as DNA, the CDR3 is TGTGCCAGCACCTTAACCGGGACAGGGGTTTTCGCTGAAGCTTTCTTT. V is TRBV6-5 and J is TRBJ1-1, with 10 bases lining up with TRBD1. The CDR3 has 16 amino acids. The ends lost 7 bases at V and 6 bases at J; junction bases unmatched: 14. From germline, CDR1 is MNHEY and CDR2 SVGAGI.

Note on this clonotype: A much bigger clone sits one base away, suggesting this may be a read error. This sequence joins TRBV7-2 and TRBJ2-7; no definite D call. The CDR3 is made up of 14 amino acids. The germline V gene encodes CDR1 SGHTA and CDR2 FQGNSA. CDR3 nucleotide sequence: TGTGCCAGCAGCCCAACAGCAGTCTCCTACGAGCAGTGCTTC. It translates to CASSPTAVSYEQCF.

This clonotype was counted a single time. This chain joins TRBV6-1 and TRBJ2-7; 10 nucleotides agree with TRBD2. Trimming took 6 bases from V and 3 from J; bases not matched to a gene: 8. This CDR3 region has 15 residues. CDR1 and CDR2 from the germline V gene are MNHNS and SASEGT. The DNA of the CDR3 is TGTGCCAGCAGCAGACCCGGGACTAGCGACTACGAGCAGTACGTC. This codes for CASSRPGTSDYEQYV.

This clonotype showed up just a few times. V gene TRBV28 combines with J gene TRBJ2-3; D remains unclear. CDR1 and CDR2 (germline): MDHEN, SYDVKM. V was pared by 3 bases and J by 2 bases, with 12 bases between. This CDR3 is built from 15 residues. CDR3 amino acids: CASSFGVKLTDTQYF. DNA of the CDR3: TGTGCCAGCAGTTTTGGGGTAAAACTCACAGATACGCAGTATTTT.

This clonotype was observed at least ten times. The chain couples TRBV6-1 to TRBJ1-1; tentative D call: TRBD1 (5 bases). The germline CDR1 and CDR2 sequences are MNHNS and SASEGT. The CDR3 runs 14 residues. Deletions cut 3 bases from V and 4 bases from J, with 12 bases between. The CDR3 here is CASSESGGVTEAFF. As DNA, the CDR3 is TGTGCCAGCAGTGAGTCAGGAGGGGTCACTGAAGCTTTCTTT.

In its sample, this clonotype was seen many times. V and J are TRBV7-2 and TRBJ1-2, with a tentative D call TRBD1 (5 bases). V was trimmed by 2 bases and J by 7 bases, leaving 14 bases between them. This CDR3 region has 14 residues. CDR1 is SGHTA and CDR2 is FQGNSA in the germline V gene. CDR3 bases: TGTGCCAGCAGCTTATCAGGGACCTGGAGTGGCTACACCTTC. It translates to CASSLSGTWSGYTF.

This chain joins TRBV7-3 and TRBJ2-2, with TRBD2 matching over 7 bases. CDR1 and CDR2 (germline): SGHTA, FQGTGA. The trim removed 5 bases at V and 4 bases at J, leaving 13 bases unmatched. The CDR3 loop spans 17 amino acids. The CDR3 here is CASSESGIETSTGELFF. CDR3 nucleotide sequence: TGTGCCAGCAGCGAAAGCGGGATCGAAACAAGCACCGGGGAGCTGTTTTTT.

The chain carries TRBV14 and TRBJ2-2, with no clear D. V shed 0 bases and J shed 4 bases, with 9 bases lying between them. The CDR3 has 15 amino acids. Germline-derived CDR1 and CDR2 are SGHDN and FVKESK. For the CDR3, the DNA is TGTGCCAGCAGCCAAGACACCCTTAGCACCGGGGAGCTGTTTTTT. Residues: CASSQDTLSTGELFF.

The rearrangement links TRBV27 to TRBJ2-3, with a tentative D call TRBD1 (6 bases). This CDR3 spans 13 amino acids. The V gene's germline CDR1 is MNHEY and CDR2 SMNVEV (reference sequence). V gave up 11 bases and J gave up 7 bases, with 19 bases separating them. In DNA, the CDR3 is TGTGCCGTCAGGGGCGTGGCACTTAATACGCAGTATTTT. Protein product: CAVRGVALNTQYF.

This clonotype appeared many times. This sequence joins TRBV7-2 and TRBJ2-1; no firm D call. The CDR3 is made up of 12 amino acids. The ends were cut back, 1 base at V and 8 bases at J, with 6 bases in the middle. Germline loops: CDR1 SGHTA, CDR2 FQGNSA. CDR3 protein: CASSLGWDEQFF. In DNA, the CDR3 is TGTGCCAGCAGCTTAGGGTGGGATGAGCAGTTCTTC.

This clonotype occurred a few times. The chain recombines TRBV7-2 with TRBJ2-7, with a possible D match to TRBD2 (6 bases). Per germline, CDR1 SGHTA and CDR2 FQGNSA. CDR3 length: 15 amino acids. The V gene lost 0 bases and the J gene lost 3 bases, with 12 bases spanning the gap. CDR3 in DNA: TGTGCCAGCAGCTTAGCCGGACTATTAAACTACGAGCAGTACTTC. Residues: CASSLAGLLNYEQYF.

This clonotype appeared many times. The CDR3 DNA reads TGTGCCAGCAGCCGGACCACAGATACGCAGTATTTT. Protein sequence: CASSRTTDTQYF. The chain recombines TRBV7-9 with TRBJ2-3; D uncertain. Trimming took 5 bases from V and 2 from J, leaving 5 bases between them. The CDR3 sequence is 12 residues long. The germline V gene has CDR1 SEHNR and CDR2 FQNEAQ (reference sequence).

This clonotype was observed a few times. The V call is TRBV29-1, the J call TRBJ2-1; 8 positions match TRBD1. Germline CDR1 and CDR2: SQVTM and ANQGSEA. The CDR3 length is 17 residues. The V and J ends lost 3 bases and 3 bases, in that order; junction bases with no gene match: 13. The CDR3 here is CSVEKRQGLNLYNEQFF. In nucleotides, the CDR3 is TGCAGCGTTGAGAAGAGACAGGGGCTGAATCTCTACAATGAGCAGTTCTTC.

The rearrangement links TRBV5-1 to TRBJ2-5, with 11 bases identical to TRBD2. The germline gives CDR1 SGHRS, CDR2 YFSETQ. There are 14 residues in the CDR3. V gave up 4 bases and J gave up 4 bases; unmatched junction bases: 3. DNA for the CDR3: TGCGCCAGCAGCGGAGGGACTAGCGGAGAGACCCAGTACTTC. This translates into CASSGGTSGETQYF.

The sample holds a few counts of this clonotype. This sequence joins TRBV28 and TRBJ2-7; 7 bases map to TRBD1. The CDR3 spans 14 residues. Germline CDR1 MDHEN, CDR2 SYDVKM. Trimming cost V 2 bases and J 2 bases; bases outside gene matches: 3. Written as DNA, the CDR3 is TGTGCCAGCAGTTTAGGGGGACAGACCTACGAGCAGTACTTC. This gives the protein CASSLGGQTYEQYF.

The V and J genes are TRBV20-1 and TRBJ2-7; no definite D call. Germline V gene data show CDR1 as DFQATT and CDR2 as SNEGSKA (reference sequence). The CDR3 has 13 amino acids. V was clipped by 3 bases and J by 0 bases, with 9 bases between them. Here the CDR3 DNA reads TGCAGTGCTAGCGGAAAAGACTCCTACGAGCAGTACTTC. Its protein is CSASGKDSYEQYF.

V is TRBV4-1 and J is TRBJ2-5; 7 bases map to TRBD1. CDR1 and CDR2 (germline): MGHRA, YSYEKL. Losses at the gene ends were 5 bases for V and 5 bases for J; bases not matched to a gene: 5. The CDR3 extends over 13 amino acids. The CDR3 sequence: CASSKTGWETQYF. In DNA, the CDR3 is TGCGCCAGCAGCAAGACAGGGTGGGAGACCCAGTACTTC.

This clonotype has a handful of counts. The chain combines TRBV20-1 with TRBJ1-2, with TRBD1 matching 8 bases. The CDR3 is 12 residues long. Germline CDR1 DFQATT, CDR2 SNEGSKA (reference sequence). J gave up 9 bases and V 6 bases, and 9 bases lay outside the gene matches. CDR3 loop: CSAKGQGWSYTF. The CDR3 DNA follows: TGCAGTGCAAAAGGACAGGGATGGAGCTACACCTTC.

The CDR3, as DNA: TGCGCCAGCAGCCGAGGACTAGCGCACAATGAGCAGTTCTTC. This codes for CASSRGLAHNEQFF. V is TRBV4-3 and J is TRBJ2-1, with TRBD2 identical over 9 bases. Germline values: CDR1 LGHNA, CDR2 YSLEER. V dropped 4 bases and J dropped 5; count of bases not matched to a gene: 3. This CDR3 has 14 amino acids.

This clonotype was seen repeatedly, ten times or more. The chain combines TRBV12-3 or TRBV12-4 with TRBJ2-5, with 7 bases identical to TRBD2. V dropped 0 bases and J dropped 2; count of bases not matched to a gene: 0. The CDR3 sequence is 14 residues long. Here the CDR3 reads CASSLASGQETQYF. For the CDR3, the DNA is TGTGCCAGCAGTTTAGCTAGCGGGCAAGAGACCCAGTACTTC.